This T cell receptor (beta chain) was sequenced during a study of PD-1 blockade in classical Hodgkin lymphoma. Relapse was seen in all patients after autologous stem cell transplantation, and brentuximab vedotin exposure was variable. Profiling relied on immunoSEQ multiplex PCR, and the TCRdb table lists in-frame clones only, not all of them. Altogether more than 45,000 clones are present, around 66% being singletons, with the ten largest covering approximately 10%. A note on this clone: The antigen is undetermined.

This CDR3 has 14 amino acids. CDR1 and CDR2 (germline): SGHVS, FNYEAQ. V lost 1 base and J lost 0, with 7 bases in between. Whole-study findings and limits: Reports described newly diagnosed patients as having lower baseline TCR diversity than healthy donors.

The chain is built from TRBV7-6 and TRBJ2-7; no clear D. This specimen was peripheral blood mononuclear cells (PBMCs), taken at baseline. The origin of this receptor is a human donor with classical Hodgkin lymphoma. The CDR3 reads CASSLETFSYEQYF. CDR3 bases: TGTGCCAGCAGCTTAGAAACGTTCTCCTACGAGCAGTACTTC.